A selection of T cell receptor beta chains follows, all from one sample in a study of patients and donors after allogeneic stem cell transplantation. TCRdb itself ran the RT-PCR reads through MiXCR, one entry per CDR3 protein. The sample gives around 240,000 distinct CDR3 sequences, less than 15% of which show up once; approximately 10% is in the top ten. The sequencing sample was made of blood, either unsorted or a sorted T cell fraction (not recorded which). These receptor sequences come from a human donor who was either an allogeneic HSCT recipient or a stem cell or donor lymphocyte infusion donor (not recorded which). It is not recorded whose cells these are; they may come from a transplant donor. Both conserved end residues are part of each CDR3. Each record gives: V gene, D gene, clone size, J gene, CDR3 DNA, CDR3 protein. D genes are given only for firm matches. A clone size is listed for some rows: how often the clone was seen (once, few, many), or a class if it is expanded.

V gene: TRBV20-1; D gene: TRBD1; clone size: few; J gene: TRBJ2-3; CDR3 DNA: TGCAGTGCCAACCCCCGGGACAGGGTAGAGTATTTT; CDR3 protein: CSANPRDRVEYF
V gene: TRBV11-3; D gene: -; clone size: -; J gene: TRBJ2-1; CDR3 DNA: TGTGCCAGCAGGGAGGTCGGTGAGCAGTTCTTC; CDR3 protein: CASREVGEQFF
V gene: TRBV30; D gene: -; clone size: many; J gene: TRBJ2-1; CDR3 DNA: TGTGCCTGGAAGGGGGGAGGGATTAACAATGAGCAGTTCTTC; CDR3 protein: CAWKGGGINNEQFF
V gene: TRBV28; D gene: -; clone size: few; J gene: TRBJ1-4; CDR3 DNA: TGTGCCAGCAGTTTATTATCGGGGGGAACAGGACGAGAAAAACTGTTTTTT; CDR3 protein: CASSLLSGGTGREKLFF
V gene: TRBV5-1; D gene: -; clone size: many; J gene: TRBJ2-3; CDR3 DNA: TGCGCCAGCAGCGCAACCCTGGGTGTCACAGATACGCAGTATTTT; CDR3 protein: CASSATLGVTDTQYF
V gene: TRBV15; D gene: TRBD1; clone size: -; J gene: TRBJ1-5; CDR3 DNA: TGTGCCACCAGCACCGACTTGGGGACAGCATATTGGCCCCAGCATTTT; CDR3 protein: CATSTDLGTAYWPQHF
V gene: TRBV27; D gene: -; clone size: -; J gene: TRBJ1-2; CDR3 DNA: TGTGCCAGCAGTCGCCAGGGTGGTTATGGCTACACCTTC; CDR3 protein: CASSRQGGYGYTF
V gene: TRBV2; D gene: -; clone size: few; J gene: TRBJ1-1; CDR3 DNA: TGTGCCAGCAGTGAGAGGCAGGGAGAAGCTTTCTTT; CDR3 protein: CASSERQGEAFF
V gene: TRBV20-1; D gene: -; clone size: few; J gene: TRBJ2-4; CDR3 DNA: TGCAGTGCTACCTATGAGCACCAGTACTTC; CDR3 protein: CSATYEHQYF
V gene: TRBV9; D gene: -; clone size: many; J gene: TRBJ1-6; CDR3 DNA: TGTGCCAGCAGCGTAGGTCCTGAGAATTCACCCCTCCACTTT; CDR3 protein: CASSVGPENSPLHF
V gene: TRBV13; D gene: TRBD2; clone size: -; J gene: TRBJ2-1; CDR3 DNA: TGTGCCAGCACCACTACTAGCGGGAGGGCCAGTGAGCAGTTCTTC; CDR3 protein: CASTTTSGRASEQFF
V gene: TRBV7-3; D gene: -; clone size: once; J gene: TRBJ2-7; CDR3 DNA: TGTGCCAGCAGCCTAGAGAACTCCTACGAGCAGTACTTC; CDR3 protein: CASSLENSYEQYF
V gene: TRBV20-1; D gene: -; clone size: few; J gene: TRBJ1-6; CDR3 DNA: TGCAGTGCTCGGGGTCGGACTAGCGGGTGGTCACCCCTCCACTTT; CDR3 protein: CSARGRTSGWSPLHF
V gene: TRBV27; D gene: -; clone size: -; J gene: TRBJ2-3; CDR3 DNA: TGTGCCAGCAGTAACCCGCCGAGACTAGAGGTCGATACGCAGTATTTT; CDR3 protein: CASSNPPRLEVDTQYF
V gene: TRBV6-1; D gene: TRBD1; clone size: many; J gene: TRBJ1-1; CDR3 DNA: TGTGCCAGCAGTGGGAGACAGGGCCATAACACTGAAGCTTTCTTT; CDR3 protein: CASSGRQGHNTEAFF
V gene: TRBV7-9; D gene: TRBD1; clone size: few; J gene: TRBJ1-1; CDR3 DNA: TGTGCCAGCAGCTTAGGGACAGGAATTGAAGCTTTCTTT; CDR3 protein: CASSLGTGIEAFF
V gene: TRBV11-2; D gene: -; clone size: -; J gene: TRBJ1-2; CDR3 DNA: TGTGCCAGCAGCCCCGGACTGGAATCAGGCTACACCTTC; CDR3 protein: CASSPGLESGYTF
V gene: TRBV5-1; D gene: -; clone size: many; J gene: TRBJ1-6; CDR3 DNA: TGCGCCAGCAGCTTGGGACAGCTTAATTCACCCCTCCACTTT; CDR3 protein: CASSLGQLNSPLHF
V gene: TRBV7-3; D gene: -; clone size: many; J gene: TRBJ2-5; CDR3 DNA: TGTGCCAGCAGCAGAGTGGGGGAGACCCAGTACTTC; CDR3 protein: CASSRVGETQYF
V gene: TRBV15; D gene: -; clone size: few; J gene: TRBJ2-3; CDR3 DNA: TGTGCCACCAGCAGAGACGGGAGATTCACAGATACGCAGTATTTT; CDR3 protein: CATSRDGRFTDTQYF
V gene: TRBV3-1; D gene: -; clone size: many; J gene: TRBJ2-3; CDR3 DNA: TGTGCCAGCAGCCGTAGGCTTACAGATACGCAGTATTTT; CDR3 protein: CASSRRLTDTQYF
V gene: TRBV6-5; D gene: -; clone size: few; J gene: TRBJ2-1; CDR3 DNA: TGTGCCAGCAGTTACTCGGGAAACCAGGGGACTGAGCAGTTCTTC; CDR3 protein: CASSYSGNQGTEQFF
V gene: TRBV6-1; D gene: -; clone size: many; J gene: TRBJ1-5; CDR3 DNA: TGTGCCAGTACCCGGGACGGAGATCAGCCCCAGCATTTT; CDR3 protein: CASTRDGDQPQHF
V gene: TRBV20-1; D gene: TRBD2; clone size: -; J gene: TRBJ2-3; CDR3 DNA: TGCAGTGCTATTAGCGGGGGGGCTTTAGATACGCAGTATTTT; CDR3 protein: CSAISGGALDTQYF
V gene: TRBV5-4; D gene: -; clone size: -; J gene: TRBJ1-6; CDR3 DNA: TGTGCCAGCAGCTTGGACAGAAACAATTCACCCCTCCACTTT; CDR3 protein: CASSLDRNNSPLHF
V gene: TRBV5-5; D gene: -; clone size: many; J gene: TRBJ1-3; CDR3 DNA: TGTGCCAGCAGCCGCGTTCGAAGTGCTGGAAACACCATATATTTT; CDR3 protein: CASSRVRSAGNTIYF
V gene: TRBV19; D gene: -; clone size: few; J gene: TRBJ2-7; CDR3 DNA: TGTGCCAGTAGCTTTATACACGGTGGCGAGCAGTACTTC; CDR3 protein: CASSFIHGGEQYF
V gene: TRBV6-2/TRBV6-3; D gene: TRBD2; clone size: -; J gene: TRBJ2-4; CDR3 DNA: TGTGCCAGCAGTTACGGGGTAGCGGGGCGGATAGTCTTC; CDR3 protein: CASSYGVAGRIVF
V gene: TRBV27; D gene: -; clone size: many; J gene: TRBJ2-7; CDR3 DNA: TGTGCCAGCAGTCTCAAATTTATTCTAGCGAACTACGAGCAGTACTTC; CDR3 protein: CASSLKFILANYEQYF
V gene: TRBV9; D gene: TRBD2; clone size: -; J gene: TRBJ2-5; CDR3 DNA: TGTGCCAGCAGCGTAGTTAGCGGGGGTCAAGAGACCCAGTACTTC; CDR3 protein: CASSVVSGGQETQYF
V gene: TRBV7-9; D gene: TRBD1; clone size: -; J gene: TRBJ1-2; CDR3 DNA: TGTGCCAGCAACGGACAGGGGCTCTGGGGCTACACCTTC; CDR3 protein: CASNGQGLWGYTF
V gene: TRBV15; D gene: TRBD1; clone size: few; J gene: TRBJ1-1; CDR3 DNA: TGTGCCACCAGCAGAGGGGACAGGAGCGCAGGAGAAGCTTTCTTT; CDR3 protein: CATSRGDRSAGEAFF